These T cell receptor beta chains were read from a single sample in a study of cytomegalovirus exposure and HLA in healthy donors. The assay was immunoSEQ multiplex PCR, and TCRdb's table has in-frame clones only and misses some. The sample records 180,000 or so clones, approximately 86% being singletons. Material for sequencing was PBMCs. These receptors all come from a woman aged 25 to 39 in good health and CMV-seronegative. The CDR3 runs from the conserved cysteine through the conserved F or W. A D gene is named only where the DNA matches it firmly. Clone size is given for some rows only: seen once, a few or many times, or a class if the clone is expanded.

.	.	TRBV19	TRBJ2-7	TGTGCCAGTAGTAGGGCACCAGAGAGCGAGCAGTACTTC	CASSRAPESEQYF
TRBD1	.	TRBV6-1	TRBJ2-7	TGTGCCAGCAGAACGGGACAGGGATCCTACGAGCAGTACTTC	CASRTGQGSYEQYF
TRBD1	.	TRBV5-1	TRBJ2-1	TGCGCCAGCAGCTTGGAGGGACAGGGGCGCTTCAATGAGCAGTTCTTC	CASSLEGQGRFNEQFF
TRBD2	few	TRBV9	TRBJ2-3	TGTGCCAGCAGCTTTTCAGCGGGAGGATCCGATACGCAGTATTTT	CASSFSAGGSDTQYF
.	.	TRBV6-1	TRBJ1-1	TGTGCCAGCAGGATGGGGACAAGTGAAGCTTTCTTT	CASRMGTSEAFF
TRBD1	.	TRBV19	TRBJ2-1	TGTGCCAGTAGTACAACACAGGGGGCGACTTACTCCTACAATGAGCAGTTCTTC	CASSTTQGATYSYNEQFF
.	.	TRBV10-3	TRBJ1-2	TGTGCCATCAGGGGGGGTTACCCAAACTATGGCTACACCTTC	CAIRGGYPNYGYTF
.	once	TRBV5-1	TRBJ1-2	TGCGCCAGCAGCTTGGACAGGGCCGGCTATGGCTACACCTTC	CASSLDRAGYGYTF
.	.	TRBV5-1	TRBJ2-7	TGCGCCAGCAGCTCCATTTTAGGCGGGACCGACGAGCAGTACTTC	CASSSILGGTDEQYF
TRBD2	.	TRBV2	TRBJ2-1	TGTGCCAGCAAACCCGGGACTAACAATGAGCAGTTCTTC	CASKPGTNNEQFF
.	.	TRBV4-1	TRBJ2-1	TGCGCCAGCAGCCAAGATATAATAGACTCGAAGGCGAACAATGAGCAGTTCTTC	CASSQDIIDSKANNEQFF
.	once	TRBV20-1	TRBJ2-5	TGCAGTGCTGGTACAACAGAGACCCAGTACTTC	CSAGTTETQYF
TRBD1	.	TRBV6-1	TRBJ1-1	TGTGCCAGCAGTACCGGGACAGGGGCATTGATCGCTTTCTTT	CASSTGTGALIAFF
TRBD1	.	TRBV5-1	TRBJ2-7	TGCGCCAGCAGCTCATTAGGACAGGGGACGGGCGAGCAGTACTTC	CASSSLGQGTGEQYF
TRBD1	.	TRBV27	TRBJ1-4	TGTGCCAGCACCCCGACAGGGAAGAACGGAAAACTGTTTTTT	CASTPTGKNGKLFF
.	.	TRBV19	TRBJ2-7	TGTGCCAGTAGTATAGGACCCCATAGCTACGAGCAGTACTTC	CASSIGPHSYEQYF
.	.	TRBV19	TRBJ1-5	TGTGCCAGTAGTATGACAGCATCAAATAGCAATCAGCCCCAGCATTTT	CASSMTASNSNQPQHF
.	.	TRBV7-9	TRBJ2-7	TGTGCCAGCAACTTCGCGGGGGCTGTCGAGCAGTACTTC	CASNFAGAVEQYF
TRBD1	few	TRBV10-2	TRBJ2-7	TGCGCCAGCAGTTTACAGGGGAGCGAGCAGTACTTC	CASSLQGSEQYF
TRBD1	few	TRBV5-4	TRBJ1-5	TGTGCCAGCAGCTCCTGGGGCAGGGGGGATCAGCCCCAGCATTTT	CASSSWGRGDQPQHF
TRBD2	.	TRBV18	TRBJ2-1	TGTGCCAGCTCACCACCGCCTAGCGGGGGGACATCCTACAATGAGCAGTTCTTC	CASSPPPSGGTSYNEQFF
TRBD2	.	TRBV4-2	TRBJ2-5	TGTGCCAGCAGCCAGGCGGATACTAGCGGGGGGCGGGAGACCCAGTACTTC	CASSQADTSGGRETQYF
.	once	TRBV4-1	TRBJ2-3	TGCGCCAGCAGCCAAGGGGTATACGGGTCGGGGACAGATACGCAGTATTTT	CASSQGVYGSGTDTQYF
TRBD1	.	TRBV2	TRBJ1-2	TGTGCCAGCAGTTCGACAGGGATCTATGGCTACACCTTC	CASSSTGIYGYTF
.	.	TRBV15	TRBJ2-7	TGTGCCACCAGCATAGACCCATCCCTAAAACTCGGGCAGTACTTC	CATSIDPSLKLGQYF
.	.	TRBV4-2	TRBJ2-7	TGTGCCAGCAGCCGAGGGGGAGGGCGGGAGAATCTCTACGAGCAGTACTTC	CASSRGGGRENLYEQYF
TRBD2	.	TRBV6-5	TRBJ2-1	TGTGCCAGCAATCTAGCGGTTAGCTCCTACAATGAGCAGTTCTTC	CASNLAVSSYNEQFF
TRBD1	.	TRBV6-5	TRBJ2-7	TGTGCCAGCAGTAGACAGGGCTCCTACGAGCAGTACTTC	CASSRQGSYEQYF
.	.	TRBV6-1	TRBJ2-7	TGTGCCAGCAGTCCGACAGACCGCACCTACGAGCAGTACTTC	CASSPTDRTYEQYF